This T cell receptor beta chain was documented in a study of PD-1 blockade in classical Hodgkin lymphoma. Study summary: Nivolumab dosing for patients was 3 mg/kg, administered intravenously every 2 weeks.

Deletions cut 3 bases from V and 6 bases from J, with 12 bases between. The CDR3 contains 14 residues. Germline CDR1 MNHEY, CDR2 SMNVEV (reference sequence). This clone occurred a few times. Its target is unknown. Study-wide results and caveats: Repertoire differences lack defined causes, possibly disease activity or prior therapy. Patients starting nivolumab under 1 year after ASCT were excluded.

Every single patient, without exception, relapsed after autologous stem cell transplantation, and brentuximab vedotin exposure varied. The table came from immunoSEQ multiplex PCR; TCRdb's copy has only in-frame clones and leaves some out. The table records about 86,000 clones, 89% of them present only once. Here the sequenced sample was peripheral blood mononuclear cells (PBMCs), taken before the second cycle of nivolumab. This TCR derives from a human donor with classical Hodgkin lymphoma. V gene TRBV27 combines with J gene TRBJ1-5; weak D call: TRBD1 (5 bases). The chain's CDR3 is CASSFVGGSQPQHF. The CDR3 nucleotides read TGTGCCAGCAGTTTCGTGGGGGGGTCTCAGCCCCAGCATTTT.